The entry that follows covers one TCR beta chain sequence. Its target is unknown. Per the germline V gene, CDR1 is SGHVS and CDR2 is FNYEAQ. V trimming: 5 bases; J trimming: 7 bases; junction bases outside the gene matches: 9. The CDR3 loop spans 15 amino acids. This sample is drawn from a study of shared clonotypes between healthy human individuals. Notes on the study in general: It was the non-shared clonotypes that had lower generation probabilities than clonotypes shared by all four donors.

CD4+ cells underwent separation, giving CD45RA+ naive and CD45RA-negative memory subsets. Sequencing was performed with immunoSEQ multiplex PCR; in TCRdb, only in-frame clones are kept and a portion is missing. Of 1.5 million to 1.9 million clones detected, around 98% appear once; the ten largest clones hold less than 0.55%. The chain uses TRBV7-6 and TRBJ1-4; TRBD1 aligns across 8 bases. Sequences were obtained from naive CD4+ T cells sorted from blood. Subset meaning: CD45RA+ positively selected. The TCR comes from a man aged 30 to 39 in good health. CDR3 sequence (DNA): TGTGCCAGCAGCGTACAGGGGGGGAGGTTTGAAAAACTGTTTTTT. As protein: CASSVQGGRFEKLFF.